This T cell receptor beta chain was found in a study of identical twins. Whole-study results and caveats: Interpretation of the results relied on cross-sectional statistical analysis and not on following the same donors. Cord blood's abundant beta clonotypes had fewer insertions, unlike memory repertoires.

V lost 0 bases and J lost 6, with 21 bases in between. This CDR3 has 18 residues. From germline, CDR1 is LGHNA and CDR2 YSLEER. A template switching step contributed a universal primer site, while unique molecular identifiers were present in the cDNA. TCRdb called the 5' RACE reads again in MiXCR, with one record for every CDR3 protein. The sample consists of 450,000 or so distinct CDR3 sequences, approximately 17% of them appearing once. This clonotype was seen only a few times. The antigen is unknown. This receptor was identified in a man in his fifties in good health. Sequencing was carried out using naive T cells sorted from blood. This chain connects TRBV4-3 to TRBJ1-5; TRBD1 might be the D (5 bases). CDR3 loop: CASSQEFGSGQGGQPQHF. The DNA for the CDR3 is TGCGCCAGCAGCCAAGAATTTGGGAGTGGGCAGGGAGGTCAGCCCCAGCATTTT.